These 27 T cell receptor beta chains originate from one sample sequenced in a study of T-cell memory formation after mild COVID-19. From the 5' RACE reads, TCRdb called clonotypes with MiXCR, one entry per CDR3 protein. This sample yields approximately 250,000 distinct CDR3 sequences, of which 16% are seen a single time; 20% to 25% belongs to the top ten. Specimen: PBMCs or a T cell subset sorted from them (not recorded which). Source of these receptors: a man between 18 and 35 years old who had mild COVID-19 (a few samples of this study predate the infection). Cell type and time point are not known.

In this sample, this clonotype turned up a few times. This chain joins TRBV20-1 and TRBJ2-2, with 7 nucleotides matching TRBD2. The germline V gene has CDR1 DFQATT and CDR2 SNEGSKA (reference sequence). CDR3 size: 14 residues. After removal of 3 bases from V and 2 bases from J, the junction contained 3 bases not matched to a gene. The CDR3 here is CSARRGSNTGELFF. As DNA, the CDR3 is TGCAGTGCTAGGCGGGGGAGTAACACCGGGGAGCTGTTTTTT.

V is TRBV5-4 and J is TRBJ1-4, with D tentatively TRBD1 (5 bases). The CDR3 totals 13 residues. CDR1 is SGHNT and CDR2 is YYREEE in the germline V gene (reference sequence). Trimming shortened V by 1 base and J by 4 bases, and 5 bases separated the two germline ends. For the CDR3, the DNA is TGTGCCAGCAGCTTGCAGGGTAATGAAAAACTGTTTTTT. Translated, it gives CASSLQGNEKLFF.

This clonotype was observed a handful of times. This sequence joins TRBV7-6 and TRBJ2-1; the D gene could be TRBD1 or TRBD2 (6 bases each). Germline values: CDR1 SGHVS, CDR2 FNYEAQ. This CDR3 has 15 amino acids. The ends were cut back, 5 bases at V and 5 bases at J, with 16 bases in the middle. For the CDR3, the DNA is TGTGCCAGCAGCCCTACAGGGTGGGAGGACAATGAGCAGTTCTTC. Protein product: CASSPTGWEDNEQFF.

This clonotype was detected only a few times. The rearrangement joins TRBV4-2 to TRBJ2-1, with 8 bases aligning to TRBD1. The J segment lost 0 bases and the V segment lost 3 bases, leaving 4 bases of the junction unmatched. CDR1 and CDR2 from the germline V gene are LGHNA and YNFKEQ. This CDR3 comprises 16 residues. CDR3 nucleotides: TGTGCCAGCAGCCAGGGACAGGAGTACTCCTACAATGAGCAGTTCTTC. Translation: CASSQGQEYSYNEQFF.

This clonotype appeared many times. The V call is TRBV2, the J call TRBJ2-7; the D is unclear. Germline CDR1 is SNHLY and CDR2 is FYNNEI. The CDR3 consists of 13 residues. Trimming shortened V by 7 bases and J by 3 bases, and 13 bases separated the two germline ends. The CDR3 region is CASTRSDGYEQYF. The CDR3 DNA reads TGTGCCAGCACCAGATCGGACGGCTACGAGCAGTACTTC.

The rearrangement joins TRBV4-2 to TRBJ1-6, with 7 bases aligning to TRBD1. This CDR3 comprises 15 residues. Losses at the gene ends were 0 bases for V and 9 bases for J; bases not matched to a gene: 5. Per germline, CDR1 LGHNA and CDR2 YNFKEQ. Here the CDR3 reads CASSQDTGVGSPLHF. The CDR3 DNA is TGTGCCAGCAGCCAAGATACAGGGGTGGGTTCACCCCTCCACTTT.

This clonotype has only a few counts. The chain carries TRBV7-2 and TRBJ2-5; 9 nucleotides match TRBD2. The CDR3 totals 15 residues. With 5 bases clipped from V and 2 bases from J, the junction kept 6 bases outside the gene matches. Looked up from germline, CDR1 is SGHTA and CDR2 is FQGNSA. The CDR3 sequence: CASSLQRGEQETQYF. The CDR3 DNA reads as TGTGCCAGCAGCCTACAGCGGGGGGAACAAGAGACCCAGTACTTC. Filled out from reference TRBV7-2 and TRBJ2-5, the complete variable domain reads GAGVSQSPSNKVTEKGKDVELRCDPISGHTALYWYRQSLGQGLEFLIYFQGNSAPDKSGLPSDRFSAERTGGSVSTLTIQRTQQEDSAVYLCASSLQRGEQETQYFGPGTRLLVL.

This clonotype has a handful of counts. The V gene is TRBV7-9, the J gene TRBJ2-1; tentatively, D is TRBD2 (6 bases). Trimming stripped 4 bases from V and 4 bases from J, with 17 bases between. Germline loops: CDR1 SEHNR, CDR2 FQNEAQ (reference sequence). There are 16 residues in the CDR3. The CDR3 bases are TGTGCCAGCAGCTCCACATGGGGGGATTTTTACAATGAGCAGTTCTTC. This codes for CASSSTWGDFYNEQFF.

V and J are TRBV7-8 and TRBJ1-1, with D uncertain. This CDR3 comprises 13 residues. Germline values: CDR1 SGHVS, CDR2 FQNEAQ. Trimming cost V 5 bases and J 4 bases, with 11 bases left between them. Written as DNA, the CDR3 is TGTGCCAGCAGCCACGGGCGGGGCACTGAAGCTTTCTTT. Encoded protein: CASSHGRGTEAFF.

The gene calls are TRBV27 and TRBJ2-1; 9 bases match TRBD2. V gave up 0 bases and J gave up 8 bases; unmatched junction bases: 8. Germline loops: CDR1 MNHEY, CDR2 SMNVEV (reference sequence). This CDR3 region has 16 residues. CDR3 bases: TGTGCCAGCAGTTTATCGGGCGGGGGGGCCGTGGATGAGCAGTTCTTC. It yields the protein CASSLSGGGAVDEQFF.

This clonotype was found many times. The chain recombines TRBV7-2 with TRBJ2-5; D is unclear. There are 14 residues in the CDR3. Trimming took off 5 bases at V and 0 bases at J, with 10 bases between the two ends. CDR1 is SGHTA and CDR2 is FQGNSA in the germline V gene. CDR3 protein: CASSRETYQETQYF. In nucleotides, the CDR3 is TGTGCCAGCAGCCGAGAGACGTACCAAGAGACCCAGTACTTC.

The gene calls are TRBV10-2 and TRBJ1-5; D gene ambiguous. Germline CDR1 is WSHSY and CDR2 is SAAADI. CDR3 length: 16 amino acids. Trimming removed 2 bases at V and 0 bases at J, with 11 bases between. The CDR3 DNA reads TGCGCCAGCAGTGAGAAACAGATTTATAGCAATCAGCCCCAGCATTTT. Residues: CASSEKQIYSNQPQHF.

The chain recombines TRBV7-2 with TRBJ1-4; 8 bases line up with TRBD1. CDR1 SGHTA and CDR2 FQGNSA come from the germline V gene. J lost 8 bases, V lost 3 bases, and 5 bases had no gene match. The CDR3 consists of 14 residues. CDR3 sequence: CASSFGTGEEKLFF. CDR3 bases: TGTGCCAGCAGCTTTGGGACAGGAGAAGAAAAACTGTTTTTT.

This clonotype was picked up a small number of times. The chain joins TRBV5-1 to TRBJ1-1, with D unresolved. This CDR3 comprises 14 residues. Germline V gene sequence: CDR1 SGHRS, CDR2 YFSETQ. The V end was cut by 0 bases, the J end by 4 bases, with 10 bases between. CDR3: CASSLAVGATEAFF. The DNA for the CDR3 is TGCGCCAGCAGCTTGGCCGTGGGAGCCACTGAAGCTTTCTTT.

The gene calls are TRBV7-2 and TRBJ2-7; D is unclear. Trimming took off 1 base at V and 7 bases at J, with 11 bases between the two ends. CDR3 length equals 13 residues. Germline-derived CDR1 and CDR2 are SGHTA and FQGNSA. The chain's CDR3 is CASSLGPRREQYV. Written as DNA, the CDR3 is TGTGCCAGCAGCTTAGGTCCCCGGCGGGAGCAGTACGTC.

This clonotype has a single count. Sequence at one end of the junction differs from germline and may be a read error. The chain couples TRBV6-5 to TRBJ2-6; D gene unclear. This CDR3 region has 15 residues. From germline, CDR1 is MNHEY and CDR2 SVGAGI. The CDR3 reads CASRYSSSGANVLTF. In DNA, the CDR3 is TGTGCCAGCAGATACTCGAGCTCAGGGGCCAACGTCCTGACTTTC.

About this clonotype itself: The CDR3 does not close with the conserved phenylalanine or tryptophan, likely indicating a read error. V and J are TRBV5-1 and TRBJ1-2; D gene ambiguous. V dropped 0 bases and J dropped 0 bases, with 9 bases sitting between them. The V gene's germline CDR1 is SGHRS and CDR2 YFSETQ. This CDR3 is built from 15 residues. The CDR3 loop reads CASSLGTAANYGYTL. The CDR3 DNA reads as TGCGCCAGCAGCTTGGGGACGGCAGCTAACTATGGCTACACCTTA.

The chain has TRBV2 and TRBJ2-1, with 7 bases fitting TRBD2. The CDR3 spans 16 residues. Per germline, CDR1 SNHLY and CDR2 FYNNEI. The V and J ends lost 4 bases and 0 bases, in that order; junction bases with no gene match: 6. In DNA form, the CDR3 reads TGTGCCAGCAGTGCCCCGGGACTACTCTCCTACAATGAGCAGTTCTTC. Amino acid sequence: CASSAPGLLSYNEQFF. Full variable domain (remainder filled in from reference TRBV2 and TRBJ2-1): EPEVTQTPSHQVTQMGQEVILRCVPISNHLYFYWYRQILGQKVEFLVSFYNNEISEKSEIFDDQFSVERPDGSNFTLKIRSTKLEDSAMYFCASSAPGLLSYNEQFFGPGTRLTVL.

V gene TRBV5-1 combines with J gene TRBJ1-1; D remains unclear. This CDR3 has 13 amino acids. Germline V gene sequence: CDR1 SGHRS, CDR2 YFSETQ. Trimming shortened V by 4 bases and J by 5 bases, and 12 bases separated the two germline ends. The CDR3 nucleotides read TGCGCCAGCAGCCGGGATGCGATGACTGAAGCTTTCTTT. Its translation: CASSRDAMTEAFF.

V is TRBV6-6 and J is TRBJ1-2, with TRBD1 as a possible D gene (6 bases). V was shortened by 3 bases and J by 13 bases, with 15 bases between the two germline ends. Germline CDR1 and CDR2: MNHNY and SVGAGI (reference sequence). The CDR3 runs 12 residues. In DNA, the CDR3 is TGTGCCAGCAGTTATCCTCGGACAGCGCCCACCTTC. Translated, it gives CASSYPRTAPTF.

V usage is TRBV28 and J usage is TRBJ2-1; D may correspond to TRBD1 or TRBD2 (5 bases each). From germline, CDR1 is MDHEN and CDR2 SYDVKM. The CDR3 has 12 residues. The CDR3 here is CAILGVRNEQFF. CDR3 nucleotide sequence: TGTGCGATACTAGGGGTTAGGAATGAGCAGTTCTTC. The complete variable domain, with remaining parts taken from reference TRBV28 and TRBJ2-1, reads DVKVTQSSRYLVKRTGEKVFLECVQDMDHENMFWYRQDPGLGLRLIYFSYDVKMKEKGDIPEGYSVSREKKERFSLILESASTNQTSMYLCAILGVRNEQFFGPGTRLTVL.

J is TRBJ1-2 and V is TRBV29-1, with TRBD1 matching over 8 bases. The germline V gene has CDR1 SQVTM and CDR2 ANQGSEA. CDR3 size: 16 residues. Losses at the gene ends were 3 bases for V and 4 bases for J; bases not matched to a gene: 13. The CDR3 coding sequence is TGCAGCGTTGACCCCGGACAGGGTGTTCCTAGCTATGGCTACACCTTC. Translation gives CSVDPGQGVPSYGYTF.

J is TRBJ2-7 and V is TRBV5-5, with unresolved D. CDR3 size: 12 residues. Germline lookup yields CDR1 SGHKS and CDR2 YYEKEE (reference sequence). Between the trimmed V and J ends, which lost 2 bases and 4 bases, there was a span of 7 bases. CDR3 sequence (DNA): TGTGCCAGCAGCTTTTCTCCGTACGAGCAGTACTTC. This gives the protein CASSFSPYEQYF.

Note on this clonotype: At one of its ends the junction is not consistent with the germline gene, which may arise from a read error. The rearrangement links TRBV5-1 to TRBJ2-4, with 10 bases that match TRBD1. Germline lookup yields CDR1 SGHRS and CDR2 YFSETQ. This CDR3 contains 16 residues. CDR3 in amino acids: CASSATGGVAKSIQYF. DNA for the CDR3: TGCGCCAGCAGCGCGACAGGGGGCGTCGCCAAAAGCATTCAGTACTTC.

J is TRBJ1-4 and V is TRBV11-2; perhaps TRBD1 as D (6 bases). The CDR3 sequence is 15 residues long. In germline, CDR1 is SGHAT, CDR2 FQNNGV. V lost 5 bases to trimming and J lost 1 base, with 11 bases between them. Here the CDR3 reads CASSPEGGTNEKLFF. The CDR3 DNA is TGTGCCAGCAGCCCCGAGGGGGGAACTAATGAAAAACTGTTTTTT.

This rearrangement joins TRBV5-1 to TRBJ1-2, with TRBD1 identical over 8 bases. V was clipped by 0 bases and J by 4 bases; unmatched bases: 5. The CDR3 runs to 15 residues. Germline V CDR1 and CDR2: SGHRS, YFSETQ. The CDR3 sequence is CASSLGSGGTYGYTF. The CDR3 nucleotides read TGCGCCAGCAGCTTGGGGTCAGGGGGCACCTATGGCTACACCTTC.

This clonotype has a handful of counts. This rearrangement joins TRBV5-8 to TRBJ2-1; D remains ambiguous. Germline V gene sequence: CDR1 SGHTS, CDR2 YDEGEE. The CDR3 sequence is 14 residues long. V was shortened by 9 bases and J by 8 bases, with 21 bases between the two germline ends. As DNA, the CDR3 is TGTGCCATCGAAGCTCACTGGTGGATCTATGAGCAGTTCTTC. Encoded protein: CAIEAHWWIYEQFF.